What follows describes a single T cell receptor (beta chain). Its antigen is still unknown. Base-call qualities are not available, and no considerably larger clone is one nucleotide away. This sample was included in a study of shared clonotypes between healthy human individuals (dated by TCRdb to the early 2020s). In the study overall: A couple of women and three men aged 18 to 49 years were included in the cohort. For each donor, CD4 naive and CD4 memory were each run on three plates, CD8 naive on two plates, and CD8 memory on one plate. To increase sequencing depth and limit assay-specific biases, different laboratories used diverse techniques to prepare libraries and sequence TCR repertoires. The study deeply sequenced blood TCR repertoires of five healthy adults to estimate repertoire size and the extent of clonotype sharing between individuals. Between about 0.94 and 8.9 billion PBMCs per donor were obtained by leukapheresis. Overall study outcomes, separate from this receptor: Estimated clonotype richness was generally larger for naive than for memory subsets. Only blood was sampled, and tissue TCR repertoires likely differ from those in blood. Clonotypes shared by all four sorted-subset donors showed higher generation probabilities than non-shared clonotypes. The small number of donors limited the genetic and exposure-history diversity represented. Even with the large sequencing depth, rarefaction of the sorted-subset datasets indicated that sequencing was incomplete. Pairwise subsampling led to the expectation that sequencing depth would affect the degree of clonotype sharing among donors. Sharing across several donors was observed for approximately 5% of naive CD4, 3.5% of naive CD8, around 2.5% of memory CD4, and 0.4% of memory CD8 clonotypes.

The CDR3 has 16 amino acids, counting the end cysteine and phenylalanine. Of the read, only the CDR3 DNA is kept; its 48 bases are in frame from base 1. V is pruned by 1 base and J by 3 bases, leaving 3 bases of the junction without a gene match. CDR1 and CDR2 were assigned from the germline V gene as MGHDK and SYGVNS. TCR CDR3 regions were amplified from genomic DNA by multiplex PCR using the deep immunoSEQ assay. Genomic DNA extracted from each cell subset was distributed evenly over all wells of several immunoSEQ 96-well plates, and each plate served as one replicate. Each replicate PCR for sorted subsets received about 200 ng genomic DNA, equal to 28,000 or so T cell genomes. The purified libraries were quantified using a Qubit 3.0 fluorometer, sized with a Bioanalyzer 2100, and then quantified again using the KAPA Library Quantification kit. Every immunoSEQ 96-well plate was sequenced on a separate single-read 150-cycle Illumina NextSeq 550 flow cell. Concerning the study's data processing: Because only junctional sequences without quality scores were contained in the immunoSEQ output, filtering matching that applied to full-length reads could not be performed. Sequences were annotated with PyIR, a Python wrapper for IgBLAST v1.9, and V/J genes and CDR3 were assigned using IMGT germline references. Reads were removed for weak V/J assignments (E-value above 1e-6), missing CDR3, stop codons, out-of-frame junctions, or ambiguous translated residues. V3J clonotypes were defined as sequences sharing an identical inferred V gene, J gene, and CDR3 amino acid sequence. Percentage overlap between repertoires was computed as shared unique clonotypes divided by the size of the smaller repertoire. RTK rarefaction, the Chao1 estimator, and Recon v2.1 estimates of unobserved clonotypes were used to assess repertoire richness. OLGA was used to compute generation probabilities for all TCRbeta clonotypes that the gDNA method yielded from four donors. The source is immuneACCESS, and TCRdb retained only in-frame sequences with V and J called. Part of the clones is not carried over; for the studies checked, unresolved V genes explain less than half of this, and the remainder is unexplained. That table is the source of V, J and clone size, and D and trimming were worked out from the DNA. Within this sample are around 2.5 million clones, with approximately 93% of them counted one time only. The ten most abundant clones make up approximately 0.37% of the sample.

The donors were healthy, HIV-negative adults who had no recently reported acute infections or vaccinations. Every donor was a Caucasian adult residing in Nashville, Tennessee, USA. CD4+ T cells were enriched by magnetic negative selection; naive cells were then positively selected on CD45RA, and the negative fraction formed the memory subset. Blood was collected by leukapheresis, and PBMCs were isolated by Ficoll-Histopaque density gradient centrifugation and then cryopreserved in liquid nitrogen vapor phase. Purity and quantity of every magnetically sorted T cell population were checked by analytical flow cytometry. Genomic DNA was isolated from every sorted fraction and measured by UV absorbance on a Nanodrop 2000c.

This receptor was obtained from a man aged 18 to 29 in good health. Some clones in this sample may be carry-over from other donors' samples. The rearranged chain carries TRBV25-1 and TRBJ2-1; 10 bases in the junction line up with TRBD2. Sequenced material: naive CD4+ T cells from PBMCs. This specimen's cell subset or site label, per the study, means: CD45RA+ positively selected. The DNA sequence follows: TGTGCCAGCAGTGAATTGGGGACTAGCGACTACAATGAGCAGTTCTTC. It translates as CASSELGTSDYNEQFF.